This T cell receptor beta chain originates from a study of blood T cells in healthy people across ages. Overall study: Template switching captured about one barcoded beta molecule per two T cells. Findings and limits, study-wide: Both higher diversity and more naive CD4+ cells marked long-lived donors when set against aged donors.

In germline, CDR1 is SQVTM, CDR2 ANQGSEA. This CDR3 has 13 amino acids. The trim removed 7 bases at V and 0 bases at J, leaving 3 bases unmatched. A second PCR of about 6 to 11 cycles used a sample-barcoded 5' primer and a J-beta primer mix. The template-switch adaptor was a 5' adaptor with 12 random nucleotides. It tagged each cDNA molecule. TCRdb re-derived calls from the 5' RACE reads in MiXCR, one entry per CDR3 protein. The sample records about 760,000 distinct CDR3 sequences, about 61% being singletons. PBMCs, at least 6.5 million per sample, were isolated. Notes on this clonotype: What it recognizes is unknown.

The chain is built from TRBV29-1 and TRBJ1-1; TRBD1 matches 9 bases. The sequencing input was blood. The sequence was obtained from a man aged 40-50 years in good health. The CDR3 coding sequence is TGCAGCGCGGGACAGGGACTGAACACTGAAGCTTTCTTT. Protein sequence: CSAGQGLNTEAFF.